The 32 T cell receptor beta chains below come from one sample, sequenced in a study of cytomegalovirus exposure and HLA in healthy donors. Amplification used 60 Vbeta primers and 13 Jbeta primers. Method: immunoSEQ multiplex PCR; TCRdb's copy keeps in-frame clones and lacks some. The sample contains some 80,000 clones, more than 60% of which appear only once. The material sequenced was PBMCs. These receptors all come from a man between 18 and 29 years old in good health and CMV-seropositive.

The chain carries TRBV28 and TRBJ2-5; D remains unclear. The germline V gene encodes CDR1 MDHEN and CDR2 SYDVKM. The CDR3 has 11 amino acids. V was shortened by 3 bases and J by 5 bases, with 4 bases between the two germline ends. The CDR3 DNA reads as TGTGCCAGCAGTTTCTCGGAGACCCAGTACTTC. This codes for CASSFSETQYF.

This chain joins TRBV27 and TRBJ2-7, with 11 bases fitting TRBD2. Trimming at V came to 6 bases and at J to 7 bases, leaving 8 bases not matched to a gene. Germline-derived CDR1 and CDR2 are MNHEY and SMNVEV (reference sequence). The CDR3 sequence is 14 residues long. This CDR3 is CASRNSGRAREQYF. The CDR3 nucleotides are TGTGCCAGCAGGAATAGCGGGAGGGCCCGGGAGCAGTACTTC.

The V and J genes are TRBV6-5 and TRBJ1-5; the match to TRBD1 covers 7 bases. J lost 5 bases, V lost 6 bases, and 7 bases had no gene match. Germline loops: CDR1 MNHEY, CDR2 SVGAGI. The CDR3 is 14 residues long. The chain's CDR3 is CASSPQGPDQPQHF. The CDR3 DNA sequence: TGTGCCAGCAGCCCACAGGGGCCCGATCAGCCCCAGCATTTT.

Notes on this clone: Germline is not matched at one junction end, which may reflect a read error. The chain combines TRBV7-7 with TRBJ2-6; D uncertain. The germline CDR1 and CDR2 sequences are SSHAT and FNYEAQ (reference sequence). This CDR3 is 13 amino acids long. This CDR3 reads CASSSAGANVLTF. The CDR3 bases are TGTGCTAGCAGCTCCGCTGGGGCCAACGTCCTGACTTTC.

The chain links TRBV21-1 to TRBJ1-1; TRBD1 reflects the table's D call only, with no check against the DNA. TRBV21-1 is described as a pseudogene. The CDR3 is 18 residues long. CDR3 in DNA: TGTGCCAGCCAGTCAGGGGGCGAGTTTTGGGGACTCTTGGCTGAAGCTTTCTTT. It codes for CASQSGGEFWGLLAEAFF.

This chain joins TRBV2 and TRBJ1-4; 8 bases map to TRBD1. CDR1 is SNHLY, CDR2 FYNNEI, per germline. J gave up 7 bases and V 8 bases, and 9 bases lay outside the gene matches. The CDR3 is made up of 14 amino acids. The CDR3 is CASQDDRGSEKLFF. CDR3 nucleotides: TGTGCCAGCCAGGACGACAGGGGAAGTGAAAAACTGTTTTTT.

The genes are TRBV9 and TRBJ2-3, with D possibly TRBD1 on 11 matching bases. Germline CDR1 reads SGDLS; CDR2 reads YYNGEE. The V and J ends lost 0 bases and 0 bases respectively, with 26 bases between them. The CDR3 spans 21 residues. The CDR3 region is CASSVGDRGSTSGISTDTQYF. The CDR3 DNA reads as TGTGCCAGCAGCGTAGGGGACAGGGGGTCTACTAGCGGGATTAGCACAGATACGCAGTATTTT.

CDR3 in amino acids: CASSRTGTPGNTIYF. The CDR3 DNA reads TGTGCCAGCTCACGGACAGGGACCCCTGGAAACACCATATATTTT. This chain connects TRBV18 to TRBJ1-3; 8 nucleotides align to TRBD1. Germline V gives CDR1 KGHSH, CDR2 LQKENI. J lost 2 bases, V lost 4 bases, and 4 bases had no gene match. This CDR3 contains 15 residues.

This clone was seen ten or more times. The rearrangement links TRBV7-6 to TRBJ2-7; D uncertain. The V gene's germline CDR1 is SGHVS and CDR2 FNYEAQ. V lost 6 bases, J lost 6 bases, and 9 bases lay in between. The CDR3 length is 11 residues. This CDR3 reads CASSQSAEQYF. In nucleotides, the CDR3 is TGTGCCAGCAGTCAAAGCGCCGAGCAGTACTTC.

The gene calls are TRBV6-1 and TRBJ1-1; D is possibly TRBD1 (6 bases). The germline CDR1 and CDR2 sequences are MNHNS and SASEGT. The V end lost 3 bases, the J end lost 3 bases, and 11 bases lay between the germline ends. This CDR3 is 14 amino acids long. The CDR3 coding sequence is TGTGCCAGCAGTGATTGGGGGCGAGACACTGAAGCTTTCTTT. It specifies CASSDWGRDTEAFF.

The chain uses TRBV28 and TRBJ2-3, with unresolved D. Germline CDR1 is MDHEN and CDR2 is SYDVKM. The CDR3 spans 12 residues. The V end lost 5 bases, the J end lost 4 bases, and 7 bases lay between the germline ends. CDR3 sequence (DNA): TGTGCCAGCAGTCTCTCTTCAGATACGCAGTATTTT. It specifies CASSLSSDTQYF. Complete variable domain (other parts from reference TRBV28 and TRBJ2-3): DVKVTQSSRYLVKRTGEKVFLECVQDMDHENMFWYRQDPGLGLRLIYFSYDVKMKEKGDIPEGYSVSREKKERFSLILESASTNQTSMYLCASSLSSDTQYFGPGTRLTVL.

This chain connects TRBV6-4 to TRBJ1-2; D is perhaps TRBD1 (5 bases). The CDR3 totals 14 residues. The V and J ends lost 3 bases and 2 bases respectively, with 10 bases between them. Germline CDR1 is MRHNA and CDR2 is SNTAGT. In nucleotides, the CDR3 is TGTGCCAGCAGTGAAGGAGACAGCAACTATGGCTACACCTTC. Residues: CASSEGDSNYGYTF.

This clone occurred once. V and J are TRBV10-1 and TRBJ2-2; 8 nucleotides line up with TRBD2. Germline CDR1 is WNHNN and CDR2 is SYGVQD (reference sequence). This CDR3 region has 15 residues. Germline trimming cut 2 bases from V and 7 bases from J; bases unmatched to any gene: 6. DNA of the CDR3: TGCGCCAGCAGTGAGGACGGGAGGGAATTCGGGGAGCTGTTTTTT. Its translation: CASSEDGREFGELFF.

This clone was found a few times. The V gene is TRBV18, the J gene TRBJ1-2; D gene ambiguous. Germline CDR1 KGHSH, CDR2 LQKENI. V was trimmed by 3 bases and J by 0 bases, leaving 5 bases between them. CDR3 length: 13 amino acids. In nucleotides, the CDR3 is TGTGCCAGCTCACCGGAGGCTAACTATGGCTACACCTTC. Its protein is CASSPEANYGYTF.

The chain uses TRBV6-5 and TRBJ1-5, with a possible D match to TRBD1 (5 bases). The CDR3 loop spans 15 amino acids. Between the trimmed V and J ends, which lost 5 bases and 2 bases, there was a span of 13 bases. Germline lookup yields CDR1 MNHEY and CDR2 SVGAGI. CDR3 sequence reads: CASSPGTSGNQPQHF. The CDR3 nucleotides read TGTGCCAGCAGTCCCGGGACTTCTGGCAATCAGCCCCAGCATTTT.

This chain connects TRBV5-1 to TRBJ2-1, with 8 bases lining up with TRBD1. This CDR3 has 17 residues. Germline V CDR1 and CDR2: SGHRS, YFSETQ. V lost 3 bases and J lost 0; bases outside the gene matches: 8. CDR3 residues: CASSSNPGTGSYNEQFF. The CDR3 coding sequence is TGCGCCAGCAGCTCCAACCCCGGGACAGGCTCCTACAATGAGCAGTTCTTC. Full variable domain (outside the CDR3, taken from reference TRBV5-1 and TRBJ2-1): KAGVTQTPRYLIKTRGQQVTLSCSPISGHRSVSWYQQTPGQGLQFLFEYFSETQRNKGNFPGRFSGRQFSNSRSEMNVSTLELGDSALYLCASSSNPGTGSYNEQFFGPGTRLTVL.

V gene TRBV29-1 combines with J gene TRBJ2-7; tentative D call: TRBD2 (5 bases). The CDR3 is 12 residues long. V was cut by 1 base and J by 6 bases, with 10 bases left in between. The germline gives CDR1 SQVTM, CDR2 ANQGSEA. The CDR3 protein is CSVEVAGSEQYF. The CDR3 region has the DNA TGCAGCGTTGAAGTCGCGGGTTCCGAGCAGTACTTC.

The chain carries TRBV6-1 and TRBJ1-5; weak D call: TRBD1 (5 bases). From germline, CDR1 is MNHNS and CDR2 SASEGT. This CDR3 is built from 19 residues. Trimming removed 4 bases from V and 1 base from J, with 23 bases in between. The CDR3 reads CASSVLAIGTGGSNQPQHF. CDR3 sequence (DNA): TGTGCCAGCAGTGTACTAGCAATTGGGACGGGAGGCAGCAATCAGCCCCAGCATTTT.

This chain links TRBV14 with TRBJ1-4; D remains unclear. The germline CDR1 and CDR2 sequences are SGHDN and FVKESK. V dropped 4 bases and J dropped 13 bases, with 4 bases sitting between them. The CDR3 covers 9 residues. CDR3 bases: TGTGCCAGCAGCCGCGGACTGTTTTTT. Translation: CASSRGLFF. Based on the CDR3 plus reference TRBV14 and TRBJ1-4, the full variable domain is EAGVTQFPSHSVIEKGQTVTLRCDPISGHDNLYWYRRVMGKEIKFLLHFVKESKQDESGMPNNRFLAERTGGTYSTLKVQPAELEDSGVYFCASSRGLFFGSGTQLSVL.

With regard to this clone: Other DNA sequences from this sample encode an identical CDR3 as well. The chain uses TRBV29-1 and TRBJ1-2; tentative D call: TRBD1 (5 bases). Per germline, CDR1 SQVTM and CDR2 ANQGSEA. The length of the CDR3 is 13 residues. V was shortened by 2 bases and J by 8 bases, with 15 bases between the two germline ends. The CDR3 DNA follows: TGCAGCGTTGAACCCTCAGGGTATGAGGGCTACACCTTC. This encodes CSVEPSGYEGYTF.

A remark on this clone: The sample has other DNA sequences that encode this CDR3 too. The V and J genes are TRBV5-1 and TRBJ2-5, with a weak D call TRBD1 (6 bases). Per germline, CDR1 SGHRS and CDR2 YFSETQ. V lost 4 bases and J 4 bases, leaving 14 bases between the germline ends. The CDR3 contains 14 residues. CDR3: CASSLWGPGETQYF. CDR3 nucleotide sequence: TGCGCCAGCAGCCTCTGGGGGCCTGGAGAGACCCAGTACTTC.

CDR3 DNA: TGCAGTGCTCAGTACACAGATACGCAGTATTTT. Protein product: CSAQYTDTQYF. V usage is TRBV20-1 and J usage is TRBJ2-3; D gene ambiguous. Per germline, CDR1 DFQATT and CDR2 SNEGSKA (reference sequence). This CDR3 spans 11 amino acids. Trimming pared 5 bases from V and 2 bases from J, leaving 5 bases between.

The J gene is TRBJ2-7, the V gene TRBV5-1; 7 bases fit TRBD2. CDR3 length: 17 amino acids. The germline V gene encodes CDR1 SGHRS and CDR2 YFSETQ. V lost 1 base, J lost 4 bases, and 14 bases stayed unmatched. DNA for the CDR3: TGCGCCAGCAGCTTGTTTTTGAGCGGGGCAGAAACGTACGAGCAGTACTTC. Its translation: CASSLFLSGAETYEQYF.

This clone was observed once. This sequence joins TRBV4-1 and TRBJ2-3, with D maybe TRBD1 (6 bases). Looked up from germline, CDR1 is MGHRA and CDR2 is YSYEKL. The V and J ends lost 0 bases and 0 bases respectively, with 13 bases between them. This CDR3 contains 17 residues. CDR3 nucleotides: TGCGCCAGCAGCCAAGATGGGGGCGGATCTAGCACAGATACGCAGTATTTT. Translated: CASSQDGGGSSTDTQYF.

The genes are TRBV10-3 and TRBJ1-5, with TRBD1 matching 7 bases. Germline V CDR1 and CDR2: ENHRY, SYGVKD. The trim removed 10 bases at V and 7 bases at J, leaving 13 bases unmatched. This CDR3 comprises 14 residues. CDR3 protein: CATSLDRDDQPQHF. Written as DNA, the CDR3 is TGTGCCACAAGCCTTGACAGGGATGACCAGCCCCAGCATTTT.

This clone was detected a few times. CDR3 protein: CASSVQGAGTDTQYF. For the CDR3, the DNA is TGTGCCAGCAGCGTACAGGGGGCAGGCACAGATACGCAGTATTTT. The genes are TRBV9 and TRBJ2-3; the match to TRBD1 covers 8 bases. Germline V gene data show CDR1 as SGDLS and CDR2 as YYNGEE. There are 15 residues in the CDR3. V shed 1 base, J shed 1 base, and the junction held 2 bases outside the gene matches. The entire variable domain, with the rest obtained from reference TRBV9 and TRBJ2-3, is as follows: DSGVTQTPKHLITATGQRVTLRCSPRSGDLSVYWYQQSLDQGLQFLIQYYNGEERAKGNILERFSAQQFPDLHSELNLSSLELGDSALYFCASSVQGAGTDTQYFGPGTRLTVL.

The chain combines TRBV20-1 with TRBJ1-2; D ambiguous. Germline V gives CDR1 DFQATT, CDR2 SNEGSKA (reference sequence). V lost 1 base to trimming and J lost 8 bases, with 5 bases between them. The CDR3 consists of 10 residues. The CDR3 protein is CSARVAGYTF. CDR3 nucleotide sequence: TGCAGTGCTAGAGTTGCGGGCTACACCTTC.

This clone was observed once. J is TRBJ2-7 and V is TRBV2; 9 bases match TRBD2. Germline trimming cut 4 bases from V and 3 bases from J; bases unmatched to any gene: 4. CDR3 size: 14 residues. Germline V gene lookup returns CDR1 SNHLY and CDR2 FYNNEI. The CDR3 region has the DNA TGTGCCAGCAGTGTGACTAGCGGCCTCTACGAGCAGTACTTC. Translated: CASSVTSGLYEQYF.

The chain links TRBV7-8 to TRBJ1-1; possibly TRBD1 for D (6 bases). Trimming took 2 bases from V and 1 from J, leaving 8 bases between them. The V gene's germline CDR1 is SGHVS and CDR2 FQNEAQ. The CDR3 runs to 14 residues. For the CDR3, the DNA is TGTGCCAGCAGCTTATTACAGGGGAACACTGAAGCTTTCTTT. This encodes CASSLLQGNTEAFF.

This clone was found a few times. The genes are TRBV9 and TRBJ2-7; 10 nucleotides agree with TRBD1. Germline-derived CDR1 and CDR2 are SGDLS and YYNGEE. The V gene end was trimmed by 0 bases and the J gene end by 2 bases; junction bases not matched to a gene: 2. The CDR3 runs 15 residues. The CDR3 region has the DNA TGTGCCAGCAGCGTAGGACAGGGGGCTCCCTACGAGCAGTACTTC. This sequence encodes CASSVGQGAPYEQYF. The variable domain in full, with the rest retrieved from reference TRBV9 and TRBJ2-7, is DSGVTQTPKHLITATGQRVTLRCSPRSGDLSVYWYQQSLDQGLQFLIQYYNGEERAKGNILERFSAQQFPDLHSELNLSSLELGDSALYFCASSVGQGAPYEQYFGPGTRLTVT.

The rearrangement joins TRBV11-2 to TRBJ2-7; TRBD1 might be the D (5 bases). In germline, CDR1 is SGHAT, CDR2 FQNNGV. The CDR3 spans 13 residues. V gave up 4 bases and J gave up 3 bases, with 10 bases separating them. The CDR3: CASSSSQGYEQYF. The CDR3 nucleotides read TGTGCCAGCAGCTCATCCCAGGGCTACGAGCAGTACTTC.

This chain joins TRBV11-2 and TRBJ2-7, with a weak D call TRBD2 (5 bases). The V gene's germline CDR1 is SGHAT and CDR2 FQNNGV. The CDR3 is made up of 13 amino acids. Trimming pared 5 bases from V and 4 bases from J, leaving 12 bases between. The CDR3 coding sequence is TGTGCCAGCAGCATCGGGGATCCGTACGAGCAGTACTTC. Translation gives CASSIGDPYEQYF.